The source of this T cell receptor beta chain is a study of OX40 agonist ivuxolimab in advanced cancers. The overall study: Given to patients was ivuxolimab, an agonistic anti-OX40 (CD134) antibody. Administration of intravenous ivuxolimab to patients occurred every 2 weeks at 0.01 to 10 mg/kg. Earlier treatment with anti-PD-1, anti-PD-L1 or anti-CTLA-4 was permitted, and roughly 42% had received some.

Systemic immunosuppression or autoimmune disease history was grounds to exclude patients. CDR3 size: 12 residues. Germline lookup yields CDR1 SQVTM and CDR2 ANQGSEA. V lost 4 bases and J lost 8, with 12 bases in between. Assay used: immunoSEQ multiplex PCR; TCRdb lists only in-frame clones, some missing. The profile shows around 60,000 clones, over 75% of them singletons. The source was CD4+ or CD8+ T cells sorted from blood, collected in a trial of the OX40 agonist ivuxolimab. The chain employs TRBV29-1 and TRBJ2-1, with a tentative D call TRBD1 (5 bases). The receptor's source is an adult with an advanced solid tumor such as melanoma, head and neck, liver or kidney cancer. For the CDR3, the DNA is TGCAGCGTTGGGCAGGGCAGCTATGAGCAGTTCTTC. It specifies CSVGQGSYEQFF.